The clone carrying this T cell receptor beta chain appeared a few times. Source study methods: Amplification with reference gene primers provided the estimates of nucleated cell counts. TCRdb keeps only in-frame clones here, not all; method: immunoSEQ multiplex PCR. From that table come the V and J calls and clone size; the DNA was used to work out D and trimming. Of about 49,000 clones in the sample, under 90% are singletons; the top ten hold about 20%. The germline V gene encodes CDR1 MNHEY and CDR2 SVGAGI. Trimming removed 6 bases from V and 1 base from J, with 14 bases in between. This CDR3 spans 15 amino acids. The source of the sample is a study of blood T cell repertoires in COVID-19. Study in general: COVID-19 samples, acute and convalescent, were from the United States, Italy and Spain. Sample material is recorded as cDNA or gDNA derived from T cells, B-cell-depleted T cells, or PBMCs.

Seattle patient enrollment occurred during active infection, with longitudinal follow-up thereafter. The sequence was collected from a woman of 80 years or more with COVID-19, enrolled during active disease. V usage is TRBV6-5 and J usage is TRBJ2-3, with D possibly matching TRBD2 (5 bases). Sequenced input: peripheral blood. DNA of the CDR3: TGTGCCAGCAGCCACCGGGGAGCGCGCACAGATACGCAGTATTTT. This codes for CASSHRGARTDTQYF.